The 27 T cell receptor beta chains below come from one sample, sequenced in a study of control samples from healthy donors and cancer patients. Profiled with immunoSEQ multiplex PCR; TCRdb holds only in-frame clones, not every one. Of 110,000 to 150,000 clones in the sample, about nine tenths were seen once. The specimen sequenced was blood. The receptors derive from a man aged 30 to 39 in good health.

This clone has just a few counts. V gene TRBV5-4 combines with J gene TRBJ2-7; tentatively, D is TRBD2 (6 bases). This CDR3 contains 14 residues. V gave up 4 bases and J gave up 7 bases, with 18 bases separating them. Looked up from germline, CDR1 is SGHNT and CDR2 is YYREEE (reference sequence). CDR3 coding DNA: TGTGCCAGCAGCAAGGGACTTGAGGTTAGGGAGCAGTACTTC. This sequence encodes CASSKGLEVREQYF.

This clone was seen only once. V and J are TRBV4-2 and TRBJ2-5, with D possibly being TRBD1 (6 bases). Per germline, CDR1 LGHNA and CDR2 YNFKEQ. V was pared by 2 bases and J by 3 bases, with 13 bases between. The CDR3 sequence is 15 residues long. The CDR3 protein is CASSQTLQGKETQYF. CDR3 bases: TGTGCCAGCAGCCAAACTCTCCAGGGGAAAGAGACCCAGTACTTC.

CDR3: CASKKDSFYEQYF. The CDR3 nucleotides read TGTGCCAGCAAGAAGGACAGTTTTTACGAGCAGTACTTC. V is TRBV2 and J is TRBJ2-7; the D gene is possibly TRBD1 (6 bases). The V and J ends lost 7 bases and 4 bases respectively, with 14 bases between them. The CDR3 spans 13 residues. Germline CDR1 and CDR2: SNHLY and FYNNEI.

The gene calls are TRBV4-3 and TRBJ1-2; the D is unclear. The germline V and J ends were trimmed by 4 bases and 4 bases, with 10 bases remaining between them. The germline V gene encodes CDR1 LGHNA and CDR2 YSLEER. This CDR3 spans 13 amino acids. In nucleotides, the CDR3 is TGCGCCAGCAGCCGAGATTCGGGCTATGGCTACACCTTC. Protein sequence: CASSRDSGYGYTF.

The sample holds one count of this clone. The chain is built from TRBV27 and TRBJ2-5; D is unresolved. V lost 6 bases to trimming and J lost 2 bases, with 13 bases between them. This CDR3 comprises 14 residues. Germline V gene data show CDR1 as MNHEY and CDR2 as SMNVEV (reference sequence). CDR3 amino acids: CASRVIKEQETQYF. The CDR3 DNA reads TGTGCCAGCAGGGTCATAAAGGAGCAAGAGACCCAGTACTTC.

In DNA form, the CDR3 reads TGTGCCTGGAGTGTAGGGCTAGCGGGAGTCGGTGAGCAGTTCTTC. Translated: CAWSVGLAGVGEQFF. The genes are TRBV30 and TRBJ2-1, with TRBD2 identical over 10 bases. The germline V gene has CDR1 GTSNPN and CDR2 SVGIG (reference sequence). Trimming at V came to 0 bases and at J to 9 bases, leaving 8 bases not matched to a gene. The CDR3 sequence is 15 residues long.

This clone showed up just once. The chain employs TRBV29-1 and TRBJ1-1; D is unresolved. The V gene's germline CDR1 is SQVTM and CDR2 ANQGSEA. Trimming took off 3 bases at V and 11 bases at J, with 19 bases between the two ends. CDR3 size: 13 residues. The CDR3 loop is CSVETHGELLAFF. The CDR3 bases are TGCAGCGTTGAGACCCACGGTGAGCTGTTGGCTTTCTTT. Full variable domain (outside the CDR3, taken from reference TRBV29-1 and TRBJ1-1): SAVISQKPSRDICQRGTSLTIQCQVDSQVTMMFWYRQQPGQSLTLIATANQGSEATYESGFVIDKFPISRPNLTFSTLTVSNMSPEDSSIYLCSVETHGELLAFFGQGTRLTVV.

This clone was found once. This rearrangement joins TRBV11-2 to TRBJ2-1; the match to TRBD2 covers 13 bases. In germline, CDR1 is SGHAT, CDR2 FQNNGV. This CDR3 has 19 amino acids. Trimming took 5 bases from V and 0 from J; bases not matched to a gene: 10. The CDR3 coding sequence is TGTGCCAGCAGCGGCATACTAGCGGGGGGGCCTGGCTCCTACAATGAGCAGTTCTTC. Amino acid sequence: CASSGILAGGPGSYNEQFF.

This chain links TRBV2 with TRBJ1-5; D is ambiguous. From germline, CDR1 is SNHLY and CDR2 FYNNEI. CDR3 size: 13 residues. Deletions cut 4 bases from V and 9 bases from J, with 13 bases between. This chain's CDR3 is CASSADPEGPQHF. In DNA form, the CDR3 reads TGTGCCAGCAGTGCGGACCCAGAGGGGCCCCAGCATTTT.

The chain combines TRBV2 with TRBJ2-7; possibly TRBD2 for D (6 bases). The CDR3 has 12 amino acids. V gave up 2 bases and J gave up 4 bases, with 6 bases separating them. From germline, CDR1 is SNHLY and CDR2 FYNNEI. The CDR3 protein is CASSERGYEQYF. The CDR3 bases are TGTGCCAGCAGTGAACGGGGGTACGAGCAGTACTTC.

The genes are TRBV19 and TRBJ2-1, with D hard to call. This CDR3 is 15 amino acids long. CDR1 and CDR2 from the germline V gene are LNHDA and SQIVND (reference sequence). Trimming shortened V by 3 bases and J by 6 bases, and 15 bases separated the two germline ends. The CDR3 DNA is TGTGCCAGTAGTATCGGCGCCCACAGAACCAATGAGCAGTTCTTC. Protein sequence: CASSIGAHRTNEQFF.

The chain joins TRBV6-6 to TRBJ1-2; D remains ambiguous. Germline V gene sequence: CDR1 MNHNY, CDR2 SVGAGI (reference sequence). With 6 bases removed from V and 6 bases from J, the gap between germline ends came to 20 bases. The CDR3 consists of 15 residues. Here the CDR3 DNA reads TGTGCCAGCAGCCGCAGGTTGACGGAGTGGAATGGCTACACCTTC. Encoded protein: CASSRRLTEWNGYTF.

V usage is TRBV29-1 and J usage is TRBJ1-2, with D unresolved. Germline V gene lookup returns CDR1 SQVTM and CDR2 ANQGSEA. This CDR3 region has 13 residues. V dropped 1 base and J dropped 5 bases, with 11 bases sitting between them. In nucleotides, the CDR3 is TGCAGCGTTGAAGTGACCCCGGGGTATGGCTACACCTTC. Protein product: CSVEVTPGYGYTF.

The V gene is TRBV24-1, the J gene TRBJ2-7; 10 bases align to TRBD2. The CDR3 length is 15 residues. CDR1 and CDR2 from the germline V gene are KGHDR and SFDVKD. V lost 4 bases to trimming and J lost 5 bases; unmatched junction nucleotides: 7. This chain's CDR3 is CATSDTVAGGNEQYF. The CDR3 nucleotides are TGTGCCACCAGTGACACCGTAGCGGGAGGTAACGAGCAGTACTTC.

In DNA form, the CDR3 reads TGTGCCAGCAGTTACTCGTACGGCTCCTACGAGCAGTACTTC. This gives the protein CASSYSYGSYEQYF. The chain couples TRBV6-5 to TRBJ2-7; D uncertain. The V gene's germline CDR1 is MNHEY and CDR2 SVGAGI. The CDR3 runs to 14 residues. V was shortened by 0 bases and J by 0 bases, with 6 bases between the two germline ends.

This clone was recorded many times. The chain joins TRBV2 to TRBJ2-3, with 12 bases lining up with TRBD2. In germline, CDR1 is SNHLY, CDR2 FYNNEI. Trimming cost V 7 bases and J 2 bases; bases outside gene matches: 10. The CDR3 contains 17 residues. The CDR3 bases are TGTGCCAGCATGGGGCTAGCGGGAGGGCTTGACACAGATACGCAGTATTTT. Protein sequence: CASMGLAGGLDTDTQYF. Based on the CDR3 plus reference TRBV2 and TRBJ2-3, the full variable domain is EPEVTQTPSHQVTQMGQEVILRCVPISNHLYFYWYRQILGQKVEFLVSFYNNEISEKSEIFDDQFSVERPDGSNFTLKIRSTKLEDSAMYFCASMGLAGGLDTDTQYFGPGTRLTVL.

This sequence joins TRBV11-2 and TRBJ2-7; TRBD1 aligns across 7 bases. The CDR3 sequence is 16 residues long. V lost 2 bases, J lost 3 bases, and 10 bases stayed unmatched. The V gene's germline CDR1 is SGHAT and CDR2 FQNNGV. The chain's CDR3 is CASSLPTGTAFYEQYF. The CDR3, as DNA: TGTGCCAGCAGCTTACCTACCGGGACAGCGTTCTACGAGCAGTACTTC.

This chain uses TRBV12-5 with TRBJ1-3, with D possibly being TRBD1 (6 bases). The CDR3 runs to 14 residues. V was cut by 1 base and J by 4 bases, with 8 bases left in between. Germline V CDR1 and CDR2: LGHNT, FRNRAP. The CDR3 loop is CASGLGQDGNTIYF. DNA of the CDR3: TGTGCTAGTGGTTTGGGACAGGACGGAAACACCATATATTTT.

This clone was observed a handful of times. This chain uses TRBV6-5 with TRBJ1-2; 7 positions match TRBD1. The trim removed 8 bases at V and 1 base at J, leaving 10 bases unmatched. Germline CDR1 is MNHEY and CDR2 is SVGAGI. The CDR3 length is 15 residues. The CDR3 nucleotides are TGTGCCAGCCGATTTGTGGCAGGGGGTAACTATGGCTACACCTTC. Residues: CASRFVAGGNYGYTF.

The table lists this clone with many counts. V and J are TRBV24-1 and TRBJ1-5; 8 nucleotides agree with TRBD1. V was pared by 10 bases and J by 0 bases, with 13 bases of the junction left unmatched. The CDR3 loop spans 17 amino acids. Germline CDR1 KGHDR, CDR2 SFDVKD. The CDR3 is CATERCRGLYSNQPQHF. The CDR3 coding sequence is TGTGCCACGGAGCGGTGCAGGGGGCTCTATAGCAATCAGCCCCAGCATTTT.

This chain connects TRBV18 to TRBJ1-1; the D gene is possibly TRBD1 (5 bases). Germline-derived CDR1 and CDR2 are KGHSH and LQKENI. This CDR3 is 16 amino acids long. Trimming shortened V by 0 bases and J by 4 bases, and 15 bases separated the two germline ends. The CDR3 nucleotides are TGTGCCAGCTCACCACCATCGGCCCAGGGAGGCACTGAAGCTTTCTTT. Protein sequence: CASSPPSAQGGTEAFF.

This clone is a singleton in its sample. The CDR3 bases are TGCGCCAGCAGCCAAGAAGGAGGGGGAACCTACAATGAGCAGTTCTTC. Its translation is CASSQEGGGTYNEQFF. V gene TRBV4-3 combines with J gene TRBJ2-1, with D possibly being TRBD1 or TRBD2 (6 bases each). Trimming stripped 0 bases from V and 2 bases from J, with 11 bases between. This CDR3 contains 16 residues. Germline CDR1 is LGHNA and CDR2 is YSLEER.

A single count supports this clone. CDR3 loop: CASSFGQGKAFF. In DNA, the CDR3 is TGTGCCAGCAGCTTTGGGCAGGGGAAAGCTTTCTTT. The rearrangement uses TRBV7-3 and TRBJ1-1, with TRBD1 as a possible D gene (6 bases). The CDR3 totals 12 residues. CDR1 SGHTA and CDR2 FQGTGA come from the germline V gene. Between the trimmed V and J ends, which lost 3 bases and 9 bases, there was a span of 11 bases.

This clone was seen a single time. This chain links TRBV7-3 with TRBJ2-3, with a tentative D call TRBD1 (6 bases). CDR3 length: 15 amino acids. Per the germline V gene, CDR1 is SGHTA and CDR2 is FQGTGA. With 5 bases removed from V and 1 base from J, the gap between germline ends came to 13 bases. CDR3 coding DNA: TGTGCCAGCAGCGAGACCGGGACACGCACAGATACGCAGTATTTT. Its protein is CASSETGTRTDTQYF.

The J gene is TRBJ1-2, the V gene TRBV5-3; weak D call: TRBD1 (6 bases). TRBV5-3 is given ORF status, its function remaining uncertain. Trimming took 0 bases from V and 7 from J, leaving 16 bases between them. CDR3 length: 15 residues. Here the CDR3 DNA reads TGTGCCAGAAGCTTGGGTTCTTCAGGGGTGACTGGCTACACCTTC. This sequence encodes CARSLGSSGVTGYTF.

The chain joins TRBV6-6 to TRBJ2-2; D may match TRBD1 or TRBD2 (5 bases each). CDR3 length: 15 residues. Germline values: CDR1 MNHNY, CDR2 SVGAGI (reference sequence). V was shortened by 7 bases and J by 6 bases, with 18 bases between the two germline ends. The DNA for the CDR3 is TGTGCCAGCAATGTCGGGGCGCGGATCGCCGGGGAGCTGTTTTTT. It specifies CASNVGARIAGELFF.

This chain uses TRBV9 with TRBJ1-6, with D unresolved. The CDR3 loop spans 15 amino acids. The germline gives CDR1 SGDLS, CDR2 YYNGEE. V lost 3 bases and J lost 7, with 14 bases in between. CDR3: CASSAGTLGNSPLHF. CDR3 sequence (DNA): TGTGCCAGCAGCGCAGGAACCCTAGGAAATTCACCCCTCCACTTT.